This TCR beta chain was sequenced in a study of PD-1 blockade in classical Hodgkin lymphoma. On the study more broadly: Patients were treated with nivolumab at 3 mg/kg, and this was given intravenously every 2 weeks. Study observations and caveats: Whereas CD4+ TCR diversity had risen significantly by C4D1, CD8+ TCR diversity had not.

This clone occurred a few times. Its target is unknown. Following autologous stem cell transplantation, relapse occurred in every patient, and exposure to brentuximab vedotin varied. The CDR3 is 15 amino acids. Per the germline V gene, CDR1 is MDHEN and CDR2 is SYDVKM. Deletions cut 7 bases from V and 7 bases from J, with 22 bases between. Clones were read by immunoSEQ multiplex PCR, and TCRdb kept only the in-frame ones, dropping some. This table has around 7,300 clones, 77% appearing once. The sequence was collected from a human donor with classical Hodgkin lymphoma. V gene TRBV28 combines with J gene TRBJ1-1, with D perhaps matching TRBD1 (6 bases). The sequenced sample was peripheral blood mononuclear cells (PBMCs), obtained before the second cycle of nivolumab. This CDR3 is CASTLTVTGRDEAFF. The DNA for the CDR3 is TGTGCCAGCACCTTGACAGTCACAGGGAGAGATGAAGCTTTCTTT.